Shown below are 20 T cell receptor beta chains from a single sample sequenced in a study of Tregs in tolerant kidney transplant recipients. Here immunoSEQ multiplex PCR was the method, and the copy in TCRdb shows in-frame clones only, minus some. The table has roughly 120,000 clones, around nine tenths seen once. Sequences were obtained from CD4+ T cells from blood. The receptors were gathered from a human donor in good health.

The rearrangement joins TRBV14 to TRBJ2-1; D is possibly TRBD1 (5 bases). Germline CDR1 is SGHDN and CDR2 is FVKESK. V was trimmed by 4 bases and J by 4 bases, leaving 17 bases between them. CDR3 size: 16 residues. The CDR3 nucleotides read TGTGCCAGCAGCCGCCTAGGTGGGGCGGATTACAATGAGCAGTTCTTC. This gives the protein CASSRLGGADYNEQFF.

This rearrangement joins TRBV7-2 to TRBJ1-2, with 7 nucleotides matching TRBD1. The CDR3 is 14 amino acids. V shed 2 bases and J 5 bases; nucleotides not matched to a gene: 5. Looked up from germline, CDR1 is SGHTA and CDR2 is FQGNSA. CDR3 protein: CASSLHGTVYGYTF. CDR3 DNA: TGTGCCAGCAGCTTACACGGGACAGTATATGGCTACACCTTC.

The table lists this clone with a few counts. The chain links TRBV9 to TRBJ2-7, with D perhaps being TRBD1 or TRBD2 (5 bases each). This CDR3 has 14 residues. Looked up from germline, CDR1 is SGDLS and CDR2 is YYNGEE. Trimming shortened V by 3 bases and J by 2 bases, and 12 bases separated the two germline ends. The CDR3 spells CASSGLGRTYEQYF. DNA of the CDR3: TGTGCCAGCAGCGGGCTGGGACGGACCTACGAGCAGTACTTC. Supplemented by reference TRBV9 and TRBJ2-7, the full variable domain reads DSGVTQTPKHLITATGQRVTLRCSPRSGDLSVYWYQQSLDQGLQFLIQYYNGEERAKGNILERFSAQQFPDLHSELNLSSLELGDSALYFCASSGLGRTYEQYFGPGTRLTVT.

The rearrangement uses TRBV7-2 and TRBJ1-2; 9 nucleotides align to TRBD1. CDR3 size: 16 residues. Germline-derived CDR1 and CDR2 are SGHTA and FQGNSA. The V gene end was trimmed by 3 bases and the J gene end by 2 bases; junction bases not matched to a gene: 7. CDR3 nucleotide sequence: TGTGCCAGCAGCTTCGGAGGGACAGGGAGCAACTATGGCTACACCTTC. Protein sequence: CASSFGGTGSNYGYTF.

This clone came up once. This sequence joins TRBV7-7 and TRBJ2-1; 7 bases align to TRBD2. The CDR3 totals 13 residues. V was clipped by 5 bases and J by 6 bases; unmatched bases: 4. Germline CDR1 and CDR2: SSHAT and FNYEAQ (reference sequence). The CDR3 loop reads CASSGGTTNEQFF. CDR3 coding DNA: TGTGCCAGCAGCGGCGGGACTACCAATGAGCAGTTCTTC.

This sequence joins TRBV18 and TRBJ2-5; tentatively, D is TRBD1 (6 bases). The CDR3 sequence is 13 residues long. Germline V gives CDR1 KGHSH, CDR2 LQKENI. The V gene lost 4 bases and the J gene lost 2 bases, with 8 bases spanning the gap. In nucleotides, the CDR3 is TGTGCCAGCTCACTAGGACAGCAAGAGACCCAGTACTTC. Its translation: CASSLGQQETQYF. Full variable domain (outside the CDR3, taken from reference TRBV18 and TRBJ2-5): NAGVMQNPRHLVRRRGQEARLRCSPMKGHSHVYWYRQLPEEGLKFMVYLQKENIIDESGMPKERFSAEFPKEGPSILRIQQVVRGDSAAYFCASSLGQQETQYFGPGTRLLVL.

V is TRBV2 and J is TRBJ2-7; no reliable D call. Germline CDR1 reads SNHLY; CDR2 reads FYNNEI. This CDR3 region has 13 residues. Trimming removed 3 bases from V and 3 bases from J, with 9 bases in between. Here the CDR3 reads CASSEWPNYEQYF. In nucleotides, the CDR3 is TGTGCCAGCAGTGAGTGGCCGAACTACGAGCAGTACTTC. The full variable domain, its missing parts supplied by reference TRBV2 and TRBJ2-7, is EPEVTQTPSHQVTQMGQEVILRCVPISNHLYFYWYRQILGQKVEFLVSFYNNEISEKSEIFDDQFSVERPDGSNFTLKIRSTKLEDSAMYFCASSEWPNYEQYFGPGTRLTVT.

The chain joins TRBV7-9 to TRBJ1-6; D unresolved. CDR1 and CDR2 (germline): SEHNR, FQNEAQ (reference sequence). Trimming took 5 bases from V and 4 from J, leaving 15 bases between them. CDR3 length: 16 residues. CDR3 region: CASSPSGGGYNSPLHF. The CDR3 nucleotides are TGTGCCAGCAGCCCATCGGGAGGCGGTTATAATTCACCCCTCCACTTT.

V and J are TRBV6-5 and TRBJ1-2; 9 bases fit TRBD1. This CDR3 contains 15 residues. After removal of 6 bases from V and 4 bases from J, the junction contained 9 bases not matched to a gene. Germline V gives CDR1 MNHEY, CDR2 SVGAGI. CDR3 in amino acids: CASRPQQGAGYGYTF. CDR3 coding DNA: TGTGCCAGCAGGCCTCAACAGGGGGCAGGCTATGGCTACACCTTC.

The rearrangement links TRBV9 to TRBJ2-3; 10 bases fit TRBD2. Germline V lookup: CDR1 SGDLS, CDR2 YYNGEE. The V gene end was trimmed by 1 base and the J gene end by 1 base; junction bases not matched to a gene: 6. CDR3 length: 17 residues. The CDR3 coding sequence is TGTGCCAGCAGCGTACGACTAGCGGGTGAGGGCACAGATACGCAGTATTTT. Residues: CASSVRLAGEGTDTQYF.

The CDR3 region has the DNA TGCGCCAGCAGCCTGGGGGCCCCGGGGGAGCAGTACTTC. Translated, it gives CASSLGAPGEQYF. The chain is built from TRBV5-1 and TRBJ2-7; a possible D gene is TRBD1 (6 bases). Trimming removed 4 bases at V and 7 bases at J, with 15 bases between. The germline gives CDR1 SGHRS, CDR2 YFSETQ. The CDR3 extends over 13 amino acids.

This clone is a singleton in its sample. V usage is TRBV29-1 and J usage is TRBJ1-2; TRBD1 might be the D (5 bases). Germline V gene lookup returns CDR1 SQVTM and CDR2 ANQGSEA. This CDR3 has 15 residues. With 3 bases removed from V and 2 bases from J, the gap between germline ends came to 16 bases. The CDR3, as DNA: TGCAGCGTTGACCGAGGCGGCAGGGACAACTATGGCTACACCTTC. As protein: CSVDRGGRDNYGYTF.

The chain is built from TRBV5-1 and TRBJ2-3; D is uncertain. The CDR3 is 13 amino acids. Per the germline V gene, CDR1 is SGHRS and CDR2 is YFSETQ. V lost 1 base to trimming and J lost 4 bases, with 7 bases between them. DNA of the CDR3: TGCGCCAGCAGCTTGTCCACTCCAGATACGCAGTATTTT. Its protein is CASSLSTPDTQYF.

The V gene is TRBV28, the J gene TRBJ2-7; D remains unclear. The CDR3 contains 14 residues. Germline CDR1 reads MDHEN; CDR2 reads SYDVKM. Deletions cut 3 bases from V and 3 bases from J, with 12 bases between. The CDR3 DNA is TGTGCCAGCAGTTTTGGTGGGAATCGCTACGAGCAGTACTTC. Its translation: CASSFGGNRYEQYF.

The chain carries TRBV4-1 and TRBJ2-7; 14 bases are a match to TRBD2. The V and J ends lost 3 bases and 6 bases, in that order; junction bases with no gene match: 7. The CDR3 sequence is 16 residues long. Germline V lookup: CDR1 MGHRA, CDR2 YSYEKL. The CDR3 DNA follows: TGCGCCAGCAGCCATGGACTAGCGGGAGGACAAGGCGAGCAGTACTTC. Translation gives CASSHGLAGGQGEQYF.

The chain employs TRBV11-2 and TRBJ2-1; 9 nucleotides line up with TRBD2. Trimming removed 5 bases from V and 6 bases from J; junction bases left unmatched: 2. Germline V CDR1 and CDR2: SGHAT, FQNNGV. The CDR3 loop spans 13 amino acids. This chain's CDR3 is CASSTGLANEQFF. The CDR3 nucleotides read TGTGCCAGCAGCACGGGACTAGCCAATGAGCAGTTCTTC.

In nucleotides, the CDR3 is TGTGCCAGCAGTGCCGGTTACAGAGAAGAGACCCAGTACTTC. Protein sequence: CASSAGYREETQYF. The chain joins TRBV2 to TRBJ2-5; D is unresolved. Trimming took off 4 bases at V and 3 bases at J, with 12 bases between the two ends. CDR1 and CDR2 from the germline V gene are SNHLY and FYNNEI. CDR3 size: 14 residues.

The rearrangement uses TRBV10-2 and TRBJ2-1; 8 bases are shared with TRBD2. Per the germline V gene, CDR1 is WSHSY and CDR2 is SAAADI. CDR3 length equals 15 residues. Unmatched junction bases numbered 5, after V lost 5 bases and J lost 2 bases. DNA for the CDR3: TGCGCCAGCAGTTTTAGCGGGGCAACCTACAATGAGCAGTTCTTC. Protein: CASSFSGATYNEQFF.

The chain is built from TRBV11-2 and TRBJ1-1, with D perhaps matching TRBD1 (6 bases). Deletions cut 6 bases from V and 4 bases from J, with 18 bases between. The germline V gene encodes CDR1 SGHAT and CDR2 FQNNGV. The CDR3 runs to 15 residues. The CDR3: CASRPGGLLGTEAFF. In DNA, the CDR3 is TGTGCCAGCAGGCCGGGGGGCCTTTTGGGCACTGAAGCTTTCTTT.

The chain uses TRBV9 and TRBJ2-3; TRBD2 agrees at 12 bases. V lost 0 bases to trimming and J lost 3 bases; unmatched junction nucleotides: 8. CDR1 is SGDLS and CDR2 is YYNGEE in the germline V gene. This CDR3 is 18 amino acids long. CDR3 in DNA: TGTGCCAGCAGCGTAGTGGCTAGCGGGGGGGCCGGGACAGATACGCAGTATTTT. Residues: CASSVVASGGAGTDTQYF.